Below, 17 T cell receptor beta chains from the same sample are listed, as sequenced in a study of cytomegalovirus exposure and HLA in healthy donors. The PCR had 60 Vbeta and 13 Jbeta primers. Here immunoSEQ multiplex PCR was the method, and the copy in TCRdb shows in-frame clones only, minus some. The sample carries some 150,000 clones, roughly 79% recorded once. Source material: PBMCs. The source is a male donor in good health and CMV-seronegative.

This clone appeared a single time. The V and J genes are TRBV27 and TRBJ1-5; D is undetermined. The CDR3 length is 14 residues. The germline CDR1 and CDR2 sequences are MNHEY and SMNVEV (reference sequence). Trimming pared 2 bases from V and 0 bases from J, leaving 5 bases between. The CDR3: CASSLLASNQPQHF. CDR3 nucleotide sequence: TGTGCCAGCAGTTTACTGGCTAGCAATCAGCCCCAGCATTTT.

The genes are TRBV7-2 and TRBJ2-3; 10 nucleotides align to TRBD2. The germline V gene has CDR1 SGHTA and CDR2 FQGNSA. V dropped 5 bases and J dropped 5; count of bases not matched to a gene: 7. This CDR3 is 15 amino acids long. The CDR3 region has the DNA TGTGCCAGCAGCCGAGCAGCGGGGGGGGGAGATACGCAGTATTTT. This translates into CASSRAAGGGDTQYF.

The gene calls are TRBV7-9 and TRBJ2-5; 8 bases map to TRBD2. The CDR3 is 15 amino acids. The trim removed 6 bases at V and 3 bases at J, leaving 9 bases unmatched. Germline values: CDR1 SEHNR, CDR2 FQNEAQ (reference sequence). CDR3 amino acids: CASRQPGLGEETQYF. The CDR3 coding sequence is TGTGCCAGCAGACAGCCGGGACTAGGGGAAGAGACCCAGTACTTC.

This clone came up once. The chain couples TRBV5-1 to TRBJ1-4; 8 bases match TRBD1. The germline V gene has CDR1 SGHRS and CDR2 YFSETQ. Losses at the gene ends were 5 bases for V and 8 bases for J; bases not matched to a gene: 8. This CDR3 has 14 residues. CDR3 bases: TGCGCCAGCAGTCTTGACAGGGGAAGGGAAAAACTGTTTTTT. This encodes CASSLDRGREKLFF.

This clone has only a few counts. V and J are TRBV4-1 and TRBJ2-1, with unresolved D. CDR1 and CDR2 from the germline V gene are MGHRA and YSYEKL. Trimming cost V 0 bases and J 8 bases, with 8 bases left between them. This CDR3 is 13 amino acids long. CDR3 amino acids: CASSQDLSDEQFF. The CDR3 DNA follows: TGCGCCAGCAGCCAAGATCTATCGGATGAGCAGTTCTTC.

The V gene is TRBV7-9, the J gene TRBJ2-5; 15 bases align to TRBD2. The J segment lost 5 bases and the V segment lost 5 bases, leaving 3 bases of the junction unmatched. Germline lookup yields CDR1 SEHNR and CDR2 FQNEAQ (reference sequence). The CDR3 is 15 amino acids. CDR3 sequence (DNA): TGTGCCAGCAGCCTCGGGACTAGCGGGAGGGAGACCCAGTACTTC. It codes for CASSLGTSGRETQYF.

This chain links TRBV18 with TRBJ2-3; 8 nucleotides agree with TRBD1. Germline CDR1 and CDR2: KGHSH and LQKENI. The CDR3 spans 15 residues. The trim removed 3 bases at V and 1 base at J, leaving 3 bases unmatched. The DNA for the CDR3 is TGTGCCAGCTCACCGGCGGACAGGGGCACAGATACGCAGTATTTT. Protein: CASSPADRGTDTQYF.

The J gene is TRBJ2-5, the V gene TRBV30; 8 bases align to TRBD2. In germline, CDR1 is GTSNPN, CDR2 SVGIG (reference sequence). The CDR3 contains 14 residues. The ends lost 0 bases at V and 5 bases at J; junction bases unmatched: 5. The CDR3 loop is CAWSVRGGRETQYF. The CDR3 coding sequence is TGTGCCTGGAGTGTACGGGGGGGCCGGGAGACCCAGTACTTC.

This chain connects TRBV21-1 to TRBJ2-3; the D call of TRBD1 is as the table states it, not checked on the DNA. TRBV21-1 is a listed pseudogene. This CDR3 is 14 amino acids long. The CDR3 region is CASSKIRQSDTQYF. CDR3 in DNA: TGTGCCAGCAGCAAAATCAGACAGTCCGATACGCAGTATTTT.

The rearrangement joins TRBV2 to TRBJ2-2; possible D gene TRBD2, 7 bases. CDR1 and CDR2 (germline): SNHLY, FYNNEI. This CDR3 comprises 15 residues. V lost 2 bases and J 4 bases, leaving 11 bases between the germline ends. CDR3 region: CASSERGEGTGELFF. CDR3 nucleotides: TGTGCCAGCAGTGAAAGGGGGGAGGGCACCGGGGAGCTGTTTTTT.

The J gene is TRBJ1-2, the V gene TRBV11-2; D is undetermined. The CDR3 is 13 amino acids. V lost 0 bases to trimming and J lost 3 bases, with 5 bases between them. CDR1 is SGHAT, CDR2 FQNNGV, per germline. CDR3 loop: CASSLEGYYGYTF. The DNA for the CDR3 is TGTGCCAGCAGCTTAGAGGGCTACTATGGCTACACCTTC.

The chain uses TRBV6-5 and TRBJ1-1; D uncertain. This CDR3 region has 13 residues. Trimming stripped 7 bases from V and 4 bases from J, with 13 bases between. Germline V CDR1 and CDR2: MNHEY, SVGAGI. The CDR3 DNA reads as TGTGCCAGCATCCCGCCTTCGGGCACTGAAGCTTTCTTT. Its translation is CASIPPSGTEAFF.

The chain has TRBV5-1 and TRBJ2-2; D not resolved. CDR1 is SGHRS, CDR2 YFSETQ, per germline. V shed 0 bases and J shed 0 bases, with 6 bases lying between them. The CDR3 covers 15 residues. The CDR3 sequence is CASSLEAPNTGELFF. CDR3 nucleotide sequence: TGCGCCAGCAGCTTGGAAGCTCCGAACACCGGGGAGCTGTTTTTT.

This chain connects TRBV25-1 to TRBJ2-3; no reliable D call. Trimming took 8 bases from V and 0 from J, leaving 15 bases between them. The CDR3 totals 15 residues. Germline values: CDR1 MGHDK, CDR2 SYGVNS. The CDR3 DNA follows: TGTGCCAGCGCAACTGTAAGCCCCAGCACAGATACGCAGTATTTT. This gives the protein CASATVSPSTDTQYF.

This clone was observed a single time. This chain joins TRBV4-1 and TRBJ2-1, with 13 nucleotides matching TRBD2. V was clipped by 2 bases and J by 7 bases; unmatched bases: 5. The germline CDR1 and CDR2 sequences are MGHRA and YSYEKL. This CDR3 has 16 residues. The CDR3 is CASSQPTSGGANEQFF. The CDR3 DNA sequence: TGCGCCAGCAGCCAACCAACTAGCGGGGGGGCAAATGAGCAGTTCTTC.

This clone occurred a few times. As DNA, the CDR3 is TGCGCCAGCAGCCAAAGCAGGGGGCATTCCTACGAGCAGTACTTC. As protein: CASSQSRGHSYEQYF. This chain links TRBV4-3 with TRBJ2-7, with 8 bases aligning to TRBD1. This CDR3 is built from 15 residues. Germline V gene sequence: CDR1 LGHNA, CDR2 YSLEER. The J segment lost 1 base and the V segment lost 2 bases, leaving 4 bases of the junction unmatched.

This chain links TRBV13 with TRBJ2-7; a weak D match, TRBD1 (6 bases). The CDR3 is 14 amino acids. Looked up from germline, CDR1 is PRHDT and CDR2 is FYEKMQ (reference sequence). V was trimmed by 5 bases and J by 3 bases, leaving 14 bases between them. CDR3 loop: CASSRTDSIYEQYF. In DNA, the CDR3 is TGTGCCAGCAGCCGGACAGATTCCATCTACGAGCAGTACTTC.